Listed below are T cell receptor beta chains from one sample, sequenced in a study of blood T cell repertoires in COVID-19. This table comes from immunoSEQ multiplex PCR, and its TCRdb copy is limited to in-frame clones, with some not included. Of 130,000 to 150,000 clones listed, around 84% were seen once; the top ten hold about a tenth. The sequenced sample was peripheral blood. These receptors all come from a man in his 60s with active or convalescent COVID-19. Both conserved end residues are part of each CDR3. The order of the fields is clone size, J gene, V gene, D gene, CDR3 protein, CDR3 DNA. The D gene is left open where the match is weak. Clone sizes are given selectively: once, few, many, or a class where the clone is expanded.

size: .
J: TRBJ1-1
V: TRBV4-3
D: .
CDR3: CASSQGMNTEAFF
DNA: TGCGCCAGCAGCCAAGGTATGAACACTGAAGCTTTCTTT

size: .
J: TRBJ1-6
V: TRBV29-1
D: .
CDR3: CSVSQGQRSPLHF
DNA: TGCAGCGTTAGTCAGGGGCAGCGGTCACCCCTCCACTTT

size: .
J: TRBJ2-7
V: TRBV7-2
D: .
CDR3: CASSWGDSSREQYF
DNA: TGTGCCAGCAGCTGGGGGGACTCCTCCAGGGAGCAGTACTTC

size: .
J: TRBJ1-6
V: TRBV6-6
D: .
CDR3: CASRPRGNSPLHF
DNA: TGTGCCAGCCGCCCTAGGGGGAATTCACCCCTCCACTTT

size: once
J: TRBJ2-3
V: TRBV19
D: .
CDR3: CASSIEEGTQYF
DNA: TGTGCCAGTAGTATCGAGGAGGGTACGCAGTATTTT

size: .
J: TRBJ2-2
V: TRBV27
D: TRBD2
CDR3: CASTLRWLAGGFPGELFF
DNA: TGTGCCAGCACCTTAAGGTGGCTAGCGGGAGGTTTTCCCGGGGAGCTGTTTTTT

size: once
J: TRBJ2-2
V: TRBV6-5
D: TRBD1
CDR3: CASSSRGRNTGELFF
DNA: TGTGCCAGCAGTTCGAGGGGGCGCAACACCGGGGAGCTGTTTTTT

size: .
J: TRBJ1-1
V: TRBV25-1
D: .
CDR3: CASSEIQAPRVAFF
DNA: TGTGCCAGCAGTGAAATACAGGCCCCTAGGGTCGCTTTCTTT

size: .
J: TRBJ1-4
V: TRBV7-2
D: .
CDR3: CASSLLRGAPNEKLFF
DNA: TGTGCCAGCAGCTTACTTCGCGGGGCGCCTAATGAAAAACTGTTTTTT

size: .
J: TRBJ1-2
V: TRBV18
D: .
CDR3: CASSQRGPNYGYTF
DNA: TGTGCCAGCTCCCAACGGGGTCCTAACTATGGCTACACCTTC

size: .
J: TRBJ2-4
V: TRBV28
D: .
CDR3: CASSPDTAARNIQYF
DNA: TGTGCCAGCAGTCCAGACACGGCCGCTCGAAACATTCAGTACTTC

size: .
J: TRBJ2-2
V: TRBV10-2
D: .
CDR3: CASSGDISNTGELFF
DNA: TGCGCCAGCAGCGGCGACATTTCGAACACCGGGGAGCTGTTTTTT

size: .
J: TRBJ2-2
V: TRBV6-2/TRBV6-3
D: .
CDR3: CASSSPGVRAGELFF
DNA: TGTGCCAGCAGTTCACCAGGCGTGAGGGCCGGGGAGCTGTTTTTT